This TCR beta chain was profiled in a study of shared clonotypes between healthy human individuals. Study-level information: Plates per donor: three CD4 naive, three CD4 memory, two CD8 naive, one CD8 memory.

Study-level points and caveats: Unshared clonotypes carried lower generation probabilities than those common to all four donors. Only a few donors were included, so the genetic and exposure-history diversity represented was limited.

Trimming pared 5 bases from V and 3 bases from J, leaving 11 bases between. CDR3 length: 15 residues. CDR1 is KGHSH, CDR2 LQKENI, per germline. Sequencing used immunoSEQ multiplex PCR; TCRdb keeps in-frame clones, though not all of them. The sample lists 2,500,000 or so clones; around 93% were seen once. Comments on this clone: What it recognizes is unknown.

CD4+ cells yielded CD45RA+ naive and CD45RA-negative memory subsets. The TCR comes from a man between 18 and 35 years old in good health. Some clones in this sample may be carry-over from other donors' samples. The sample taken for sequencing was naive CD4+ T cells from PBMCs. Subset in this sample: CD45RA+ positively selected. The chain is built from TRBV18 and TRBJ1-6; D not resolved. The CDR3: CASSSSGLYNSPLHF. The DNA for the CDR3 is TGTGCCAGCTCATCTTCAGGACTCTATAATTCACCCCTCCACTTT.